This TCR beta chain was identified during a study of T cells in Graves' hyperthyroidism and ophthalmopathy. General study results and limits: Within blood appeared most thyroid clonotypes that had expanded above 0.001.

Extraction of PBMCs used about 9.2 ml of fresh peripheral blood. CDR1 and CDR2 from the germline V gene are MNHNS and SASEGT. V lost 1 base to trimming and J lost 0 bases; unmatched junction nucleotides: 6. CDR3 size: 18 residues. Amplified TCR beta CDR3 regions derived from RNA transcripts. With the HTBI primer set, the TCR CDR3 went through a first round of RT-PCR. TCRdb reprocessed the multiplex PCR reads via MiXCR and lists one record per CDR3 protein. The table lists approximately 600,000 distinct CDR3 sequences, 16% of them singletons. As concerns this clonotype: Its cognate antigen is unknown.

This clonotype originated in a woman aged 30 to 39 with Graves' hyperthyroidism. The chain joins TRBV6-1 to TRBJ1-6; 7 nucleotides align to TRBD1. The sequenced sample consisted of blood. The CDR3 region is CASSEGGGGHSYNSPLHF. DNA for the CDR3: TGTGCCAGCAGTGAAGGTGGAGGGGGCCACTCCTATAATTCACCCCTCCACTTT.